This T cell receptor beta chain was profiled in a study of blood T cell repertoires in COVID-19. Background on the study: The United States, Italy and Spain supplied acute and convalescent COVID-19 samples.

Sequencing used immunoSEQ multiplex PCR; TCRdb keeps in-frame clones, though not all of them. Of tens of thousands of clones in the sample, about 89% were seen once. Germline-derived CDR1 and CDR2 are MNHEY and SMNVEV (reference sequence). Trimming took 0 bases from V and 4 from J; bases not matched to a gene: 6. The CDR3 length is 16 residues. The sequence came from a man in his sixties or seventies with active COVID-19. Sample: peripheral blood. V usage is TRBV27 and J usage is TRBJ2-1; 7 bases map to TRBD2. In DNA form, the CDR3 reads TGTGCCAGCAGTTTATCGGTCAGCGGGAATTACAATGAGCAGTTCTTC. Translating gives CASSLSVSGNYNEQFF.